This T cell receptor beta chain emerged from a study of blood T cell repertoires in COVID-19. As for the study in general: Researchers got acute and convalescent COVID-19 samples from the United States, Italy and Spain.

Original data processing: Using reference gene primer amplification, nucleated cell counts were estimated. Assay: immunoSEQ multiplex PCR; the TCRdb copy retains only in-frame clones and omits some. Clone size and the V and J calls come from that table; the DNA yielded D and trimming. The sample shows a few hundred thousand clones, under 85% of them seen only once. Participants were aged about 18 to 95 years, lived in 20 to 25 US areas, and enrolled virtually. The sample taken for sequencing was PBMCs or T cells enriched from blood (not recorded which). This clonotype originated in a woman aged 45-65 years who had recovered from COVID-19.

The CDR3 protein is CASSPWGPRIFNGGPQETQYF. CDR3 DNA: TGTGCCAGCAGTCCCTGGGGGCCAAGAATTTTTAACGGGGGGCCCCAAGAGACCCAGTACTTC. The V and J genes are TRBV2 and TRBJ2-5; a possible D gene is TRBD2 (7 bases). V was trimmed by 5 bases and J by 1 base, leaving 32 bases between them. Germline CDR1 is SNHLY and CDR2 is FYNNEI. CDR3 length: 21 residues. Looking up the rest from reference TRBV2 and TRBJ2-5 gives the full variable domain: EPEVTQTPSHQVTQMGQEVILRCVPISNHLYFYWYRQILGQKVEFLVSFYNNEISEKSEIFDDQFSVERPDGSNFTLKIRSTKLEDSAMYFCASSPWGPRIFNGGPQETQYFGPGTRLLVL.